Presented here are 28 T cell receptor beta chains from one specimen sequenced in a study of blood T cells in healthy people across ages. Alongside a J-beta primer mix, a sample-barcoded 5' primer served in a second PCR lasting roughly 7 to 11 cycles. MiXCR, applied by TCRdb to the 5' RACE reads, yields one record per CDR3 protein. The data show 2 million or so distinct CDR3 sequences, 49% seen once. The sequenced sample was blood. Receptors were obtained from a woman aged 40 to 55 in good health.

This clonotype turned up a few times. This chain joins TRBV7-2 and TRBJ2-3; D tentatively fits TRBD1 or TRBD2 (6 bases each). V lost 5 bases and J lost 6, with 12 bases in between. Germline-derived CDR1 and CDR2 are SGHTA and FQGNSA. The CDR3 is 13 amino acids. The CDR3 loop reads CASSRGGWDTQYF. In nucleotides, the CDR3 is TGTGCCAGCAGCCGAGGGGGGTGGGATACGCAGTATTTT. Looking up the rest from reference TRBV7-2 and TRBJ2-3 gives the full variable domain: GAGVSQSPSNKVTEKGKDVELRCDPISGHTALYWYRQSLGQGLEFLIYFQGNSAPDKSGLPSDRFSAERTGGSVSTLTIQRTQQEDSAVYLCASSRGGWDTQYFGPGTRLTVL.

The V call is TRBV28, the J call TRBJ2-7; 8 bases map to TRBD1. V gave up 5 bases and J gave up 3 bases; unmatched junction bases: 6. CDR1 is MDHEN, CDR2 SYDVKM, per germline. This CDR3 region has 14 residues. The CDR3 here is CASSRTQGVYEQYF. The CDR3 bases are TGTGCCAGCAGTAGAACACAGGGGGTCTACGAGCAGTACTTC.

The CDR3, as DNA: TGTGCCAGCAGTTCAGGGGCAGGCCCCTATGGCTACACCTTC. It yields the protein CASSSGAGPYGYTF. The chain has TRBV28 and TRBJ1-2; D is possibly TRBD1 (6 bases). With 4 bases removed from V and 4 bases from J, the gap between germline ends came to 13 bases. The CDR3 loop spans 14 amino acids. Germline CDR1 reads MDHEN; CDR2 reads SYDVKM.

V usage is TRBV7-9 and J usage is TRBJ2-5, with D possibly being TRBD2 (6 bases). Trimming cost V 2 bases and J 3 bases, with 10 bases left between them. CDR1 and CDR2 (germline): SEHNR, FQNEAQ (reference sequence). The CDR3 is 14 residues long. CDR3: CASSLILAEETQYF. The CDR3 nucleotides read TGTGCCAGCAGCTTAATACTAGCAGAAGAGACCCAGTACTTC.

This clonotype has only a few counts. The rearrangement joins TRBV6-1 to TRBJ2-7, with TRBD1 matching 7 bases. In germline, CDR1 is MNHNS, CDR2 SASEGT. V gave up 5 bases and J gave up 2 bases; unmatched junction bases: 9. This CDR3 has 15 residues. This CDR3 reads CASSLTNRGPYEQYF. CDR3 in DNA: TGTGCCAGCAGTCTTACTAACAGGGGCCCCTACGAGCAGTACTTC.

This clonotype was observed a few times. The rearrangement uses TRBV6-5 and TRBJ2-7; the D gene is possibly TRBD2 (5 bases). The V end lost 6 bases, the J end lost 2 bases, and 14 bases lay between the germline ends. Per germline, CDR1 MNHEY and CDR2 SVGAGI. The CDR3 has 14 residues. The CDR3 loop reads CASRRTVSTYEQYF. CDR3 DNA: TGTGCCAGCAGAAGGACTGTGAGCACCTACGAGCAGTACTTC.

This clonotype was detected many times. One junction end disagrees with the germline gene, perhaps due to a read error. The V gene is TRBV5-1, the J gene TRBJ2-5, with a weak D call TRBD1 (7 bases). The CDR3 contains 13 residues. CDR1 and CDR2 (germline): SGHRS, YFSETQ. CDR3 loop: CASSFRGEETQYF. Here the CDR3 DNA reads TGTGCCAGCAGCTTCAGGGGGGAAGAGACCCAGTACTTC.

The gene calls are TRBV25-1 and TRBJ1-2; 9 bases are a match to TRBD1. In germline, CDR1 is MGHDK, CDR2 SYGVNS. V dropped 7 bases and J dropped 10; count of bases not matched to a gene: 10. The CDR3 sequence is 13 residues long. The CDR3 sequence: CASTAWTGEIYTF. DNA of the CDR3: TGTGCCAGCACCGCCTGGACAGGGGAAATCTACACCTTC.

This clonotype has at least ten counts. V usage is TRBV28 and J usage is TRBJ2-5; a weak D match, TRBD1 (5 bases). There are 14 residues in the CDR3. V was cut by 3 bases and J by 2 bases, with 10 bases left in between. Per germline, CDR1 MDHEN and CDR2 SYDVKM. In DNA, the CDR3 is TGTGCCAGCAGTTTTAGACAGTCGCAAGAGACCCAGTACTTC. This codes for CASSFRQSQETQYF.

This clonotype was seen just once. CDR3 amino acids: CSARALGGGIPGELFF. In nucleotides, the CDR3 is TGCAGTGCTAGAGCATTGGGCGGGGGGATACCTGGGGAGCTGTTTTTT. The gene calls are TRBV20-1 and TRBJ2-2; 8 nucleotides align to TRBD2. Germline CDR1 reads DFQATT; CDR2 reads SNEGSKA (reference sequence). Losses at the gene ends were 1 base for V and 8 bases for J; bases not matched to a gene: 12. The CDR3 is 16 residues long.

A few counts support this clonotype. This chain connects TRBV3-1 to TRBJ1-5; D call uncertain. CDR1 and CDR2 from the germline V gene are LGHDT and YNNKEL (reference sequence). Trimming shortened V by 3 bases and J by 5 bases, and 8 bases separated the two germline ends. This CDR3 spans 13 amino acids. The CDR3, as DNA: TGTGCCAGCAGCCACGGCAGCTATCAGCCCCAGCATTTT. It encodes CASSHGSYQPQHF.

The chain carries TRBV7-8 and TRBJ2-3, with 11 bases identical to TRBD2. V dropped 5 bases and J dropped 1; count of bases not matched to a gene: 11. Germline V gene lookup returns CDR1 SGHVS and CDR2 FQNEAQ. The CDR3 totals 18 residues. This CDR3 is CASSRSSGGPPGTDTQYF. In DNA form, the CDR3 reads TGTGCCAGCAGCCGGTCTAGCGGGGGGCCTCCAGGCACAGATACGCAGTATTTT.

The rearrangement joins TRBV9 to TRBJ1-4, with D tentatively TRBD1 (5 bases). The CDR3 covers 13 residues. Trimming pared 7 bases from V and 4 bases from J, leaving 11 bases between. In germline, CDR1 is SGDLS, CDR2 YYNGEE. The CDR3 is CASARGDNEKLFF. In DNA form, the CDR3 reads TGTGCCAGCGCCCGGGGGGATAATGAAAAACTGTTTTTT.

This clonotype was counted only a few times. The chain has TRBV7-2 and TRBJ1-1; D gene unclear. The CDR3 covers 14 residues. Germline V lookup: CDR1 SGHTA, CDR2 FQGNSA. V was shortened by 7 bases and J by 3 bases, with 15 bases between the two germline ends. The CDR3, as DNA: TGTGCCAGCACCGAGAGGTTGGGCCACACTGAAGCTTTCTTT. Its protein product is CASTERLGHTEAFF.

This sequence joins TRBV10-3 and TRBJ2-3; D is possibly TRBD1 or TRBD2 (5 bases each). V lost 10 bases, J lost 5 bases, and 13 bases lay in between. Germline V gene sequence: CDR1 ENHRY, CDR2 SYGVKD. The CDR3 length is 12 residues. The CDR3 loop reads CATGARGDTQYF. In DNA, the CDR3 is TGTGCCACCGGGGCCCGGGGAGATACGCAGTATTTT.

The chain carries TRBV28 and TRBJ2-5; no clear D gene. This CDR3 contains 16 residues. Per the germline V gene, CDR1 is MDHEN and CDR2 is SYDVKM. Trimming took off 3 bases at V and 4 bases at J, with 18 bases between the two ends. CDR3 residues: CASSFPPGPTGETQYF. The DNA for the CDR3 is TGTGCCAGCAGTTTCCCCCCCGGCCCCACCGGAGAGACCCAGTACTTC. The whole variable domain, remainder taken from reference TRBV28 and TRBJ2-5, is DVKVTQSSRYLVKRTGEKVFLECVQDMDHENMFWYRQDPGLGLRLIYFSYDVKMKEKGDIPEGYSVSREKKERFSLILESASTNQTSMYLCASSFPPGPTGETQYFGPGTRLLVL.

This clonotype was recorded a few times. Written as DNA, the CDR3 is TGTGCCAGCAGCTCACAGACAGGGGTGTATGGCTACACCTTC. Protein: CASSSQTGVYGYTF. The rearrangement joins TRBV7-2 to TRBJ1-2; 8 nucleotides line up with TRBD1. Per germline, CDR1 SGHTA and CDR2 FQGNSA. The junction had 6 bases not matched to a gene; V was cut back by 4 bases and J by 5 bases. The CDR3 consists of 14 residues.

The V and J genes are TRBV28 and TRBJ2-7; D might be TRBD2 (6 bases). Near its end, the DNA agrees better with TRBJ2-5, so the J call may be wrong. The CDR3 is made up of 16 amino acids. Germline V CDR1 and CDR2: MDHEN, SYDVKM. The CDR3 is CASSPNSGDYLKTQYF. The CDR3, as DNA: TGTGCCAGCAGTCCCAATAGCGGAGATTACCTGAAGACCCAGTACTTC.

This chain uses TRBV3-1 with TRBJ2-1, with 11 bases that match TRBD2. Germline V gene sequence: CDR1 LGHDT, CDR2 YNNKEL (reference sequence). There are 15 residues in the CDR3. V shed 4 bases, J shed 8 bases, and the junction held 7 bases outside the gene matches. The DNA for the CDR3 is TGTGCCAGCAGCCGCAGTAGCGGGGGGGCCGATGAGCAGTTCTTC. Protein sequence: CASSRSSGGADEQFF.

This clonotype has a handful of counts. J is TRBJ2-3 and V is TRBV6-5; weak D call: TRBD2 (5 bases). With 7 bases removed from V and 11 bases from J, the gap between germline ends came to 13 bases. CDR1 MNHEY and CDR2 SVGAGI come from the germline V gene. This CDR3 contains 11 residues. The chain's CDR3 is CASTDGAGQYF. The CDR3 region has the DNA TGTGCCAGCACCGATGGCGCGGGGCAGTATTTT.

This chain uses TRBV29-1 with TRBJ2-1; D may be TRBD1 or TRBD2 (6 bases each). Germline V CDR1 and CDR2: SQVTM, ANQGSEA. The CDR3 is 12 amino acids. Trimming stripped 1 base from V and 12 bases from J, with 13 bases between. The CDR3 loop is CSVEVGAGGQFF. DNA for the CDR3: TGCAGCGTTGAAGTGGGGGCCGGGGGGCAGTTCTTC.

The chain has TRBV15 and TRBJ2-7; 8 bases map to TRBD1. J gave up 2 bases and V 2 bases, and 17 bases lay outside the gene matches. CDR3 size: 19 residues. Per germline, CDR1 LNHNV and CDR2 YYDKDF (reference sequence). CDR3 loop: CATSRKAETGVLGTYEQYF. The CDR3 DNA is TGTGCCACCAGCAGAAAGGCCGAGACAGGGGTGTTAGGGACCTACGAGCAGTACTTC.

This clonotype was recorded a few times. The gene calls are TRBV7-2 and TRBJ2-3; D is possibly TRBD2 (7 bases). V gave up 4 bases and J gave up 3 bases, with 14 bases separating them. The CDR3 spans 15 residues. The V gene's germline CDR1 is SGHTA and CDR2 FQGNSA. The CDR3 bases are TGTGCCAGCAGCTCCCTAGGGGGGGCGACAGATACGCAGTATTTT. Translated, it gives CASSSLGGATDTQYF.

This chain links TRBV6-2 or TRBV6-3 with TRBJ1-2; D gene unclear. The V end lost 6 bases, the J end lost 6 bases, and 29 bases lay between the germline ends. Germline values: CDR1 MNHEY, CDR2 SVGEGT. The CDR3 totals 18 residues. CDR3 bases: TGTGCCAGCAGAACATTCGGATCAAAGGGTATTTCGAAGGATGGCTACACCTTC. It encodes CASRTFGSKGISKDGYTF.

The CDR3 DNA reads TGTGCCAGCAGTTTATCCGACAGGGTCGGCGGCTACACCTTC. Its translation: CASSLSDRVGGYTF. V is TRBV28 and J is TRBJ1-2; TRBD1 matches 7 bases. From germline, CDR1 is MDHEN and CDR2 SYDVKM. V lost 1 base and J lost 8; bases outside the gene matches: 7. This CDR3 comprises 14 residues.

A word on this clonotype: One end of the junction fails to match germline, which may point to a read error. V gene TRBV12-3 or TRBV12-4 combines with J gene TRBJ2-7; D gene uncertain. This CDR3 has 12 amino acids. Here the CDR3 DNA reads TGTGCCTGCAGCCCGGATTACTACGGGCAGTACTTC. It is translated as CACSPDYYGQYF.

The V gene is TRBV20-1, the J gene TRBJ1-5, with TRBD1 matching 10 bases. V gave up 5 bases and J gave up 5 bases; unmatched junction bases: 3. Germline V CDR1 and CDR2: DFQATT, SNEGSKA (reference sequence). This CDR3 comprises 13 residues. The CDR3 sequence is CSASGQGDQPQHF. CDR3 bases: TGCAGTGCTTCCGGACAGGGGGATCAGCCCCAGCATTTT.

The chain links TRBV24-1 to TRBJ2-3; 8 bases agree with TRBD1. The CDR3 has 14 residues. J gave up 3 bases and V 7 bases, and 5 bases lay outside the gene matches. Germline CDR1 and CDR2: KGHDR and SFDVKD. Written as DNA, the CDR3 is TGTGCCACCAGCAGACAGGGGACTACAGATACGCAGTATTTT. This gives the protein CATSRQGTTDTQYF.